The 13 T cell receptor beta chains below come from one sample, sequenced in a study of cytomegalovirus exposure and HLA in healthy donors. Use of 60 Vbeta and 13 Jbeta primers characterized the PCR. TCRdb keeps only in-frame clones here, not all; method: immunoSEQ multiplex PCR. The sample yields some 140,000 clones, around 78% seen once. The sample consisted of PBMCs. Receptor source: a female donor in good health and CMV-seropositive.

The chain employs TRBV7-9 and TRBJ1-1; D is unclear. Germline CDR1 reads SEHNR; CDR2 reads FQNEAQ (reference sequence). V was trimmed by 3 bases and J by 1 base, leaving 6 bases between them. The CDR3 has 13 residues. In DNA, the CDR3 is TGTGCCAGCAGCTTTATGGCGAACACTGAAGCTTTCTTT. Translation: CASSFMANTEAFF.

The chain has TRBV10-2 and TRBJ1-5; TRBD1 might be the D (6 bases). Germline V gene sequence: CDR1 WSHSY, CDR2 SAAADI. Trimming pared 3 bases from V and 4 bases from J, leaving 10 bases between. There are 14 residues in the CDR3. CDR3 region: CASSDSDSNQPQHF. In nucleotides, the CDR3 is TGCGCCAGCAGTGACTCGGACAGTAATCAGCCCCAGCATTTT.

This clone was picked up a small number of times. This rearrangement joins TRBV11-1 to TRBJ2-1, with 7 bases matching TRBD1. Trimming took 4 bases from V and 3 from J; bases not matched to a gene: 9. Germline V gives CDR1 SGHAT, CDR2 FQDESV (reference sequence). CDR3 length equals 16 residues. CDR3 in amino acids: CASSSWTGNLYNEQFF. CDR3 coding DNA: TGTGCCAGCAGCTCATGGACAGGCAACCTCTACAATGAGCAGTTCTTC.

V and J are TRBV7-3 and TRBJ2-1, with TRBD1 matching over 8 bases. Losses at the gene ends were 1 base for V and 0 bases for J; bases not matched to a gene: 14. Germline V lookup: CDR1 SGHTA, CDR2 FQGTGA. This CDR3 is built from 20 residues. The CDR3 DNA reads TGTGCCAGCAGCTTAAACCCAAAACTGACAGGGGCGAGCTCCTACAATGAGCAGTTCTTC. Protein: CASSLNPKLTGASSYNEQFF.

This clone was recorded a few times. The chain couples TRBV7-6 to TRBJ1-1; 8 bases agree with TRBD1. The trim removed 1 base at V and 6 bases at J, leaving 10 bases unmatched. The V gene's germline CDR1 is SGHVS and CDR2 FNYEAQ. The CDR3 covers 16 residues. CDR3 loop: CASSLGGGQGLAEAFF. The DNA for the CDR3 is TGTGCCAGCAGCTTAGGAGGCGGACAGGGACTCGCTGAAGCTTTCTTT.

The chain recombines TRBV28 with TRBJ2-7; 7 bases line up with TRBD1. J was trimmed by 1 base and V by 8 bases; bases with no gene match: 8. The CDR3 consists of 14 residues. Looked up from germline, CDR1 is MDHEN and CDR2 is SYDVKM. DNA for the CDR3: TGTGCCAGCGTTCGCGACAGGGAGTCCTACGAGCAGTACTTC. This encodes CASVRDRESYEQYF.

The chain employs TRBV5-6 and TRBJ2-7; TRBD2 agrees at 8 bases. The V and J ends lost 7 bases and 6 bases, in that order; junction bases with no gene match: 18. The CDR3 is made up of 16 amino acids. In germline, CDR1 is SGHDT, CDR2 YYEEEE. The CDR3 region has the DNA TGTGCCAGCCCCCCCTCTACAGCGGGAGACGTTGGCGAGCAGTACTTC. It codes for CASPPSTAGDVGEQYF.

In this sample, this clone turned up once. The rearrangement links TRBV7-2 to TRBJ1-1; D unresolved. Trimming took 6 bases from V and 2 from J, leaving 10 bases between them. The CDR3 runs 13 residues. CDR1 SGHTA and CDR2 FQGNSA come from the germline V gene. CDR3 sequence reads: CASRNQKNTEAFF. CDR3 DNA: TGTGCCAGCAGAAACCAGAAAAACACTGAAGCTTTCTTT.

The chain recombines TRBV7-6 with TRBJ2-2, with 9 bases lining up with TRBD1. The germline V gene encodes CDR1 SGHVS and CDR2 FNYEAQ. This CDR3 has 16 residues. V was pared by 3 bases and J by 5 bases, with 7 bases of the junction left unmatched. Here the CDR3 reads CASSLRTGGVTGELFF. The DNA of the CDR3 is TGTGCCAGCAGCTTGAGAACAGGGGGCGTGACCGGGGAGCTGTTTTTT.

The chain uses TRBV28 and TRBJ1-2; tentatively, D is TRBD1 (6 bases). In germline, CDR1 is MDHEN, CDR2 SYDVKM. V was pared by 8 bases and J by 3 bases, with 13 bases between. The CDR3 spans 13 residues. The CDR3 DNA follows: TGTGCCAGCGACCTGACAGGCGACTATGGCTACACCTTC. It translates to CASDLTGDYGYTF.

This clone was detected once. V is TRBV2 and J is TRBJ1-1, with a possible D match to TRBD1 (5 bases). Deletions cut 4 bases from V and 10 bases from J, with 10 bases between. From germline, CDR1 is SNHLY and CDR2 FYNNEI. The CDR3 consists of 11 residues. The CDR3 sequence: CASSVSGRAFF. DNA for the CDR3: TGTGCCAGCAGTGTGTCAGGGCGAGCTTTCTTT.

The CDR3 is CASRIKGQGLYGYTF. CDR3 nucleotide sequence: TGTGCCAGCAGGATCAAGGGGCAGGGTCTCTATGGCTACACCTTC. The chain is built from TRBV25-1 and TRBJ1-2; a possible D gene is TRBD1 (5 bases). There are 15 residues in the CDR3. The ends were cut back, 6 bases at V and 4 bases at J, with 18 bases in the middle. CDR1 is MGHDK, CDR2 SYGVNS, per germline.

The genes are TRBV29-1 and TRBJ2-7; D call uncertain. Germline V gene data show CDR1 as SQVTM and CDR2 as ANQGSEA. The CDR3 loop spans 13 amino acids. Trimming left V 0 bases short and J 1 base short, with 7 bases between. The CDR3 spells CSVEDPPSYEQYF. The DNA for the CDR3 is TGCAGCGTTGAAGATCCCCCGTCCTACGAGCAGTACTTC.